The 22 T cell receptor beta chains listed next were all sequenced from one sample in a study of control samples from healthy donors and cancer patients. Here immunoSEQ multiplex PCR was the method, and the copy in TCRdb shows in-frame clones only, minus some. The profile shows approximately 79,000 clones, about 91% of them singletons. The sample was blood. Receptors originate from a man aged 50-59 years in good health.

This clone was recorded once. The chain links TRBV7-2 to TRBJ1-3, with TRBD1 identical over 9 bases. Germline-derived CDR1 and CDR2 are SGHTA and FQGNSA. V dropped 4 bases and J dropped 3; count of bases not matched to a gene: 4. The CDR3 runs to 15 residues. The CDR3 DNA reads TGTGCCAGCAGCTCGGGACAGGGATATGGAAACACCATATATTTT. Translation gives CASSSGQGYGNTIYF.

V is TRBV7-8 and J is TRBJ2-2, with TRBD2 identical over 12 bases. Germline V gene lookup returns CDR1 SGHVS and CDR2 FQNEAQ. V lost 4 bases, J lost 2 bases, and 8 bases stayed unmatched. The CDR3 runs 18 residues. CDR3 loop: CASSSTSGGHFNTGELFF. The CDR3 DNA follows: TGTGCCAGCAGCTCGACTAGCGGGGGACATTTTAACACCGGGGAGCTGTTTTTT.

This chain uses TRBV2 with TRBJ1-6; D remains ambiguous. The germline V gene has CDR1 SNHLY and CDR2 FYNNEI. With 5 bases removed from V and 8 bases from J, the gap between germline ends came to 10 bases. The CDR3 covers 13 residues. The CDR3 reads CASSPNGDSPLHF. The CDR3 bases are TGTGCCAGCAGTCCAAACGGGGATTCACCCCTCCACTTT.

The chain recombines TRBV1 with TRBJ1-4; the table names TRBD1, a call not compared with the DNA. TRBV1 is a known pseudogene. The CDR3 runs 15 residues. This CDR3 is CTSSPSWDRDEKLFF. Written as DNA, the CDR3 is TGCACCAGCAGCCCCTCCTGGGACAGGGATGAAAAACTGTTTTTT.

The chain is built from TRBV6-2 or TRBV6-3 and TRBJ2-3; D remains ambiguous. CDR3 size: 12 residues. Germline V gives CDR1 MNHEY, CDR2 SVGEGT. The V end was cut by 5 bases, the J end by 6 bases, with 9 bases between. Here the CDR3 DNA reads TGTGCCAGCAGTCGACTTGGGGATACGCAGTATTTT. Translation: CASSRLGDTQYF.

The rearrangement links TRBV5-1 to TRBJ1-1; 8 nucleotides align to TRBD1. After removal of 0 bases from V and 2 bases from J, the junction contained 9 bases not matched to a gene. The CDR3 contains 17 residues. Germline CDR1 reads SGHRS; CDR2 reads YFSETQ. CDR3 residues: CASSLDGGRGRNTEAFF. For the CDR3, the DNA is TGCGCCAGCAGCTTGGACGGGGGCAGGGGGCGCAACACTGAAGCTTTCTTT.

The V and J genes are TRBV18 and TRBJ2-1; TRBD2 aligns across 7 bases. This CDR3 is 15 amino acids long. The V and J ends lost 0 bases and 9 bases, in that order; junction bases with no gene match: 8. Germline values: CDR1 KGHSH, CDR2 LQKENI. The CDR3 region is CASSPPLIAGSEQFF. In nucleotides, the CDR3 is TGTGCCAGCTCACCACCGTTGATAGCGGGTTCTGAGCAGTTCTTC.

V gene TRBV5-1 combines with J gene TRBJ1-4; D not resolved. The V gene's germline CDR1 is SGHRS and CDR2 YFSETQ. V gave up 3 bases and J gave up 2 bases, with 8 bases separating them. The CDR3 loop spans 14 amino acids. The CDR3 loop reads CASSSDTTNEKLFF. The CDR3 DNA is TGCGCCAGCAGCTCCGACACGACTAATGAAAAACTGTTTTTT.

This clone was detected only a few times. The rearrangement uses TRBV12-3 or TRBV12-4 and TRBJ2-1, with D possibly matching TRBD1 (6 bases). The V gene lost 11 bases and the J gene lost 8 bases, with 19 bases spanning the gap. The CDR3 loop spans 13 amino acids. As DNA, the CDR3 is TGTGCCGCGGCTAGAGGGGGTTTGTATGAGCAGTTCTTC. Amino acid sequence: CAAARGGLYEQFF.

The genes are TRBV6-5 and TRBJ1-5, with TRBD1 identical over 8 bases. Losses at the gene ends were 8 bases for V and 6 bases for J; bases not matched to a gene: 12. The CDR3 runs to 15 residues. The germline V gene encodes CDR1 MNHEY and CDR2 SVGAGI. CDR3 in amino acids: CASWGIGQGSQPQHF. The CDR3 region has the DNA TGTGCCAGCTGGGGGATTGGACAGGGAAGTCAGCCCCAGCATTTT.

The rearrangement joins TRBV5-1 to TRBJ2-2; D gene ambiguous. Per the germline V gene, CDR1 is SGHRS and CDR2 is YFSETQ. The CDR3 is made up of 12 amino acids. Trimming cost V 3 bases and J 5 bases, with 5 bases left between them. CDR3 protein: CASSWSTGELFF. The CDR3 DNA follows: TGCGCCAGCAGCTGGTCGACCGGGGAGCTGTTTTTT.

The chain joins TRBV18 to TRBJ1-1; the match to TRBD1 covers 8 bases. CDR3 length equals 15 residues. After removal of 4 bases from V and 0 bases from J, the junction contained 4 bases not matched to a gene. Germline V CDR1 and CDR2: KGHSH, LQKENI. The CDR3 sequence is CASSLMTGVNTEAFF. Written as DNA, the CDR3 is TGTGCCAGCTCACTAATGACAGGGGTGAACACTGAAGCTTTCTTT.

This sequence joins TRBV5-1 and TRBJ1-5; 8 bases match TRBD1. This CDR3 contains 13 residues. Germline lookup yields CDR1 SGHRS and CDR2 YFSETQ. The V and J ends lost 3 bases and 8 bases, in that order; junction bases with no gene match: 4. The CDR3 reads CASSSGGKEPQHF. CDR3 in DNA: TGCGCCAGCAGCTCAGGGGGCAAGGAGCCCCAGCATTTT.

J is TRBJ2-1 and V is TRBV12-3 or TRBV12-4; D uncertain. V gave up 6 bases and J gave up 6 bases, with 9 bases separating them. The CDR3 sequence is 12 residues long. The CDR3 sequence is CASSTGRNEQFF. The DNA for the CDR3 is TGTGCCAGCAGCACCGGACGCAATGAGCAGTTCTTC.

This chain joins TRBV5-1 and TRBJ2-3; 7 bases map to TRBD2. The CDR3 has 15 residues. CDR1 is SGHRS, CDR2 YFSETQ, per germline. Germline trimming cut 7 bases from V and 4 bases from J; bases unmatched to any gene: 12. CDR3 protein: CASYTRGGGSDTQYF. The DNA of the CDR3 is TGCGCCAGCTACACCCGCGGGGGAGGGTCAGATACGCAGTATTTT.

V gene TRBV6-5 combines with J gene TRBJ2-5; possible D gene TRBD2, 5 bases. Germline values: CDR1 MNHEY, CDR2 SVGAGI. The CDR3 contains 12 residues. V lost 5 bases and J lost 5, with 9 bases in between. DNA of the CDR3: TGTGCCAGCAGTCTGACGGGGGAGACCCAGTACTTC. Protein: CASSLTGETQYF.

The table lists this clone with a few counts. The chain recombines TRBV11-2 with TRBJ1-6, with 7 bases aligning to TRBD1. Per germline, CDR1 SGHAT and CDR2 FQNNGV. The CDR3 extends over 15 amino acids. V lost 5 bases and J lost 10; bases outside the gene matches: 11. The CDR3 sequence: CASSPRQGGGSPLHF. For the CDR3, the DNA is TGTGCCAGCAGCCCCAGACAGGGCGGGGGATCACCCCTCCACTTT.

The chain is built from TRBV5-6 and TRBJ1-5; D gene uncertain. Trimming left V 0 bases short and J 5 bases short, with 12 bases between. CDR1 is SGHDT and CDR2 is YYEEEE in the germline V gene. The CDR3 is 15 amino acids. In DNA, the CDR3 is TGTGCCAGCAGCTTGGCCGGGAACCGATATCAGCCCCAGCATTTT. The encoded protein is CASSLAGNRYQPQHF.

Here the CDR3 DNA reads TGTGCCAGCAGTTTAGCGGGGACAGGGGTTTGGACCTTC. Amino acids: CASSLAGTGVWTF. The rearrangement joins TRBV27 to TRBJ1-2, with TRBD1 matching over 10 bases. Per germline, CDR1 MNHEY and CDR2 SMNVEV (reference sequence). V dropped 2 bases and J dropped 14; count of bases not matched to a gene: 8. The CDR3 consists of 13 residues.

The rearrangement uses TRBV5-4 and TRBJ2-6; 7 nucleotides agree with TRBD1. The V gene's germline CDR1 is SGHNT and CDR2 YYREEE (reference sequence). With 4 bases clipped from V and 2 bases from J, the junction kept 12 bases outside the gene matches. This CDR3 is 18 amino acids long. CDR3: CASSRGQAKGAGANVLTF. DNA for the CDR3: TGTGCCAGCAGCCGAGGACAGGCAAAGGGGGCTGGGGCCAACGTCCTGACTTTC.

This clone was observed a handful of times. The chain links TRBV7-2 to TRBJ2-7; D perhaps matches TRBD2 (5 bases). This CDR3 comprises 14 residues. Trimming took off 5 bases at V and 0 bases at J, with 11 bases between the two ends. Germline-derived CDR1 and CDR2 are SGHTA and FQGNSA. The CDR3 spells CASSPSSPSYEQYF. The CDR3 DNA sequence: TGTGCCAGCAGCCCTAGCAGTCCCTCCTACGAGCAGTACTTC. Drawing the rest from reference TRBV7-2 and TRBJ2-7, the complete variable domain is GAGVSQSPSNKVTEKGKDVELRCDPISGHTALYWYRQSLGQGLEFLIYFQGNSAPDKSGLPSDRFSAERTGGSVSTLTIQRTQQEDSAVYLCASSPSSPSYEQYFGPGTRLTVT.

This clone occurred a few times. This rearrangement joins TRBV6-5 to TRBJ1-6; D possibly corresponds to TRBD1 (5 bases). Germline V lookup: CDR1 MNHEY, CDR2 SVGAGI. V was pared by 1 base and J by 9 bases, with 16 bases between. The CDR3 runs to 16 residues. CDR3 protein: CASSYFGAGSLSPLHF. CDR3 in DNA: TGTGCCAGCAGTTACTTCGGGGCGGGGAGCCTTTCACCCCTCCACTTT.